A selection of T cell receptor beta chains follows, all from one sample in a study of T-cell memory formation after mild COVID-19. TCRdb reanalysed the 5' RACE reads using MiXCR and keeps one entry per CDR3 protein. The table includes about 360,000 distinct CDR3 sequences, 14% detected once. The sample consisted of PBMCs or a T cell subset sorted from them (not recorded which). The receptors derive from a man younger than 35 who had mild COVID-19 (a few samples of this study predate the infection). Cell type and time point are not known. Each CDR3 is given without its conserved first and last residue. The order of the fields is clone size, J gene, V gene, CDR3 protein. The size field is filled for only some rows; it gives once, few, many or a size class.

>few|TRBJ2-5|TRBV7-2
ASSRTSGGPGGETQY
>.|TRBJ2-3|TRBV7-9
ASSSMGARVTDTQY
>.|TRBJ1-3|TRBV6-2/TRBV6-3
ASSSIQGPGNTIY
>few|TRBJ1-2|TRBV4-3
ASSQDNRDGYT
>many|TRBJ2-5|TRBV5-1
ASSPPLAGEETQY
>.|TRBJ2-3|TRBV25-1
ASSDPTGVDTQY
>.|TRBJ1-1|TRBV7-9
ASSPKVAGWARNTEAF
>once|TRBJ1-6|TRBV20-1
SAMGQGNSPLH
>few|TRBJ1-1|TRBV5-4
ASSSLGGNTEAF
>many|TRBJ2-2|TRBV5-5
ASSFGANTGELF
>.|TRBJ1-1|TRBV20-1
SARGRWDRENTEAF
>.|TRBJ2-7|TRBV3-1
ASSPEMPGQGAIGYEQY
>.|TRBJ2-3|TRBV6-2/TRBV6-3
ASSFDPDTQY
>few|TRBJ1-1|TRBV6-5
ASRYQPGAEAF
>few|TRBJ2-5|TRBV3-1
ASSQIAGVQETQY
>.|TRBJ2-5|TRBV5-6
ASTDRSQETQY
>few|TRBJ2-1|TRBV4-3
ASSQDHREYNEQF
>many|TRBJ2-2|TRBV7-2
ASSLGILTGELF
>.|TRBJ2-1|TRBV20-1
SAIGGTSGGNEQF
>.|TRBJ2-1|TRBV5-6
ASSLRDYNEQF
>few|TRBJ2-5|TRBV9
ASSVSASGGELETQY
>few|TRBJ2-5|TRBV6-2/TRBV6-3
ASSYWETQY
>few|TRBJ2-3|TRBV7-3
ASSVDIFTDTQY
>many|TRBJ2-1|TRBV7-2
ASSLKGTGVLNEQF
>.|TRBJ1-4|TRBV5-6
ASSLGTGWEKLF
>few|TRBJ2-3|TRBV5-1
ASSYRGRQYVGSTDTQY
>few|TRBJ1-5|TRBV19
ASSIGDQPQH
>many|TRBJ2-5|TRBV7-9
ASSSVETQY
>many|TRBJ2-3|TRBV18
ASSGLTDTQY
>many|TRBJ2-5|TRBV4-3
ASSQEPWHQGTQY
>.|TRBJ1-1|TRBV12-3/TRBV12-4
ASRLLHGRNTEAF
>.|TRBJ1-2|TRBV5-1
ASSSGQGVSYGYT
>few|TRBJ2-7|TRBV4-2
ASSQAGTVSSYEQY
>.|TRBJ2-5|TRBV29-1
SVEGEARETQY
>.|TRBJ1-6|TRBV6-6
ASKLSNSPLH
>few|TRBJ2-2|TRBV29-1
SVAGGGELF
>.|TRBJ1-2|TRBV29-1
SVARDSGYT
>.|TRBJ1-5|TRBV7-2
ATRLSQGHQPQH
>few|TRBJ2-7|TRBV20-1
SASLQLQLFEQY
>many|TRBJ2-2|TRBV12-3/TRBV12-4
ASSSITTGVVHGELF
>.|TRBJ2-7|TRBV6-5
ASTYSAESSYEQY
>.|TRBJ2-5|TRBV19
ASSIHLQETQY
>.|TRBJ1-6|TRBV27
ASSSWAQGSPLH